This T cell receptor (beta chain) emerged from a study of graft-versus-host responses after intestinal transplantation. Study at large: Grafts were multivisceral, liver-intestinal, or isolated intestinal.

General observations from the study: Recipient marrow held GvH clones, some first seen in ileum or blood.

TCRdb's table, derived via immunoSEQ multiplex PCR, lists solely in-frame clones and lacks some. Of approximately 89,000 clones listed, about 94% were seen once; the top ten hold 0.15% to 0.2%. A remark on this clone: Antigen: not known.

V dropped 1 base and J dropped 6 bases, with 6 bases sitting between them. CDR1 and CDR2 (germline): SGHDN, FVKESK. The CDR3 loop spans 13 amino acids. The chain joins TRBV14 to TRBJ2-2, with D hard to call. Sequencing was performed on unstimulated CD4+ T cells sorted from spleen or lymph node cells, taken before intestinal transplant. The TCR sequence derives from a human donor who received an intestinal transplant. CDR3 amino acids: CASSQAVAGELFF. Written as DNA, the CDR3 is TGTGCCAGCAGCCAAGCGGTCGCCGGGGAGCTGTTTTTT.